The next 9 T cell receptor beta chains were all read from a single sample in a study of CD8+ T cells in alopecia areata (dated by TCRdb to the late 2010s). Cells from mouse cutaneous lymph nodes were pooled, stained for CD4, CD8alpha, NKG2D, NKG2ACE and other markers, and then sorted on a BD Influx. The library was made by the immunoSEQ multiplex PCR assay. RNA was extracted from all samples and reverse transcribed into cDNA as template for TCR sequencing. Sourced from immuneACCESS, this table was stored by TCRdb with only in-frame sequences that have V and J called. A share of the clones is absent; for the studies checked, an unresolved V gene accounts for under half, and the remainder has no known explanation. The table shows over 250,000 clones here, with no singletons. The ten largest clonotypes hold 1.2% of the sample. Sequencing was carried out using CD4+ T cells sorted from a lymph node. These receptors were collected from a C3H/HeJ mouse with alopecia areata. Members of this strain share the MHC haplotype H2-k.

Concerning this clone itself: Gene names are mouse gene names. The read ends 4 residues shy of where the CDR3 ends; the end is completed using the germline J gene. The chain is built from TRBV4 and TRBJ2-1; D might be TRBD1 (6 bases). The V and J ends lost 5 bases and 3 bases respectively, with 8 bases between them. The CDR3 is 13 amino acids. Per germline, CDR1 LGHDT and CDR2 YNNKQL (reference sequence). Partial CDR3 DNA: TGTGCCAGCAGCCCGACAGGCTATGCT. This codes for CASSPTGYA. The whole CDR3 protein reads CASSPTGYAEQFF.

This clone was seen a few times. Mouse names are used for the genes. The read stops 4 residues short of the end of the CDR3; the missing end is completed from the germline J gene. This rearrangement joins TRBV31 to TRBJ2-2, with 7 bases aligning to TRBD2. The length of the CDR3 is 15 residues. V shed 0 bases and J 2 bases; nucleotides not matched to a gene: 3. Germline-derived CDR1 and CDR2 are GKSSPN and SITVG. Incomplete CDR3 DNA: TGTGCCTGGAGTCTACCCTGGGGGAACACCGGG. This codes for CAWSLPWGNTG. Given in full, the CDR3 is CAWSLPWGNTGQLYF.

As regards this clone: Mouse gene names apply. The read gets to within 4 residues of the CDR3 end, and the germline J gene fills in the rest. The chain joins TRBV5 to TRBJ1-2; D remains ambiguous. The ends were cut back, 1 base at V and 3 bases at J, with 9 bases in the middle. This CDR3 has 14 amino acids. Per the germline V gene, CDR1 is LGHNA and CDR2 is YNLKQL (reference sequence). The covered CDR3 bases are TGTGCCAGCAGCCAAGGTACTTGGGACTCC. It codes for CASSQGTWDS. The complete CDR3 reads CASSQGTWDSDYTF.

About this clone: Germline and genes here are mouse. The read is 4 residues too short to cover the CDR3 end, so that end is filled in from the germline J gene. The chain employs TRBV5 and TRBJ1-1, with TRBD1 identical over 9 bases. The CDR3 sequence is 14 residues long. J was trimmed by 4 bases and V by 4 bases; bases with no gene match: 4. Germline-derived CDR1 and CDR2 are LGHNA and YNLKQL (reference sequence). Incomplete CDR3 DNA: TGTGCCAGCAGCCTCGGGACAGGGTTCACA. Translation: CASSLGTGFT. The CDR3 as a whole reads CASSLGTGFTEVFF.

This clone was detected many times. Any gene name here is a mouse gene name. The CDR3 DNA, read in part, is TGTGCTAGCAGCGGACAGGGGGAC. Translation gives CASSGQGD. The entire CDR3 protein is CASSGQGDTQYF. The gene calls are TRBV17 and TRBJ2-5; 9 bases align to TRBD1. The read terminates 4 residues before the CDR3 end, so the remaining end is supplied by the germline J gene. The CDR3 sequence is 12 residues long. CDR1 is MNHDT, CDR2 YYDKIL, per germline.

This clone was seen a few times. Mouse gene names and germline throughout. The read terminates 3 residues before the CDR3 end, so the remaining end is supplied by the germline J gene. This chain joins TRBV13-2 and TRBJ1-6; 11 bases are shared with TRBD1. Being an ORF, TRBJ1-6 has a function that is uncertain. V lost 9 bases and J lost 0; bases outside the gene matches: 5. Germline V gene data show CDR1 as NNHNN and CDR2 as SYGAGS (reference sequence). This CDR3 is 16 amino acids long. The DNA read from the CDR3 is TGTGCCACCGGGACAGGGGGGGGTTCCTATAATTCGCCC. Protein sequence: CATGTGGGSYNSP. The CDR3 reads in full as CATGTGGGSYNSPLYF.

Concerning this clone: Gene names are the mouse ones. The CDR3 extends 4 residues past the end of the read, so its final part is completed from the germline J gene. This chain joins TRBV13-1 and TRBJ2-5, with TRBD2 matching over 11 bases. The CDR3 contains 14 residues. Germline CDR1 is NSHNY and CDR2 is SYGAGN. CDR3 DNA, as far as it was read: TGTGCCAGCAGTCCCGGACTGGGGGGTGAC. This encodes CASSPGLGGD. The whole CDR3 protein is CASSPGLGGDTQYF.

Many counts were recorded for this clone. Germline and genes here are mouse. The CDR3 end lies 4 residues beyond the end of the read and is filled in from the germline J gene. Different DNA sequences within this sample yield the same CDR3. The V and J genes are TRBV13-1 and TRBJ2-1, with D possibly matching TRBD1 (6 bases). With 1 base removed from V and 1 base from J, the gap between germline ends came to 6 bases. This CDR3 has 14 amino acids. Looked up from germline, CDR1 is NSHNY and CDR2 is SYGAGN. The CDR3 DNA, read in part, is TGTGCCAGCAGTGATACAGGGAACTATGCT. Translation gives CASSDTGNYA. The whole CDR3 region reads CASSDTGNYAEQFF.

Concerning this clone: The germline and genes are mouse ones. With the read ending 4 residues before the CDR3 end, the germline J gene is used to fill in that end. The chain joins TRBV31 to TRBJ2-2; 8 nucleotides line up with TRBD1. Germline values: CDR1 GKSSPN, CDR2 SITVG. The junction had 3 bases not matched to a gene; V was cut back by 3 bases and J by 0 bases. The CDR3 is made up of 15 amino acids. CDR3 DNA (partial): TGTGCCTGGAGACCGGGACAGGCAAACACCGGG. Its protein is CAWRPGQANTG. The full CDR3 protein is CAWRPGQANTGQLYF.